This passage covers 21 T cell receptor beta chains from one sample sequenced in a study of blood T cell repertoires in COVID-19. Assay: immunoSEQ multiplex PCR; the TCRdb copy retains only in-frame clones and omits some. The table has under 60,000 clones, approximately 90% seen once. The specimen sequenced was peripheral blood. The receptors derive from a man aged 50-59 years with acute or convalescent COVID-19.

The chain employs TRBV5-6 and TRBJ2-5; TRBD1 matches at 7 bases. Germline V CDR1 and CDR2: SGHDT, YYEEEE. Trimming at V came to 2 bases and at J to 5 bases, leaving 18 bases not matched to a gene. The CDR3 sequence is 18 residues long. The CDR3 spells CASSLKEGGAGMIETQYF. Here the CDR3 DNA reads TGTGCCAGCAGCTTAAAAGAAGGGGGCGCCGGGATGATCGAGACCCAGTACTTC.

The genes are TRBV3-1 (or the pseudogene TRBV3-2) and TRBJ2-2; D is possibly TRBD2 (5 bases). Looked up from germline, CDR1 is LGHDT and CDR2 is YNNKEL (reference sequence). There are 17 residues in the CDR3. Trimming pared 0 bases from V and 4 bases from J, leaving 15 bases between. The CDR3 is CASSQEGLLGGTGELFF. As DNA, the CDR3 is TGTGCCAGCAGCCAAGAGGGCCTCCTCGGAGGCACCGGGGAGCTGTTTTTT.

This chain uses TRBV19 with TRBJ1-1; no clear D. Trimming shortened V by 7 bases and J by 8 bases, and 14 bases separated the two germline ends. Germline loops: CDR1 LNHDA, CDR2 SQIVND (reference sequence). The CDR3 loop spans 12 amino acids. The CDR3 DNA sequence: TGTGCCAGTAAGTGGAGAGTCGGAGAAGCTTTCTTT. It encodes CASKWRVGEAFF.

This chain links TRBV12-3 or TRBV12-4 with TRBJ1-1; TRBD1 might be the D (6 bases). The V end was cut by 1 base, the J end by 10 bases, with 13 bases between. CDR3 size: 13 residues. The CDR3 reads CASSLVRGPGAFF. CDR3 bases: TGTGCCAGCAGTTTAGTGCGGGGGCCAGGAGCTTTCTTT.

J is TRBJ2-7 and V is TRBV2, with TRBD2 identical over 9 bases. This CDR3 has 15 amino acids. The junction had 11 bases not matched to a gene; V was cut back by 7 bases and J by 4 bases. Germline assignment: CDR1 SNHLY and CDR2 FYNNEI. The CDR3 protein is CASTEGLAGEYEQYF. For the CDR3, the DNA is TGTGCCAGCACCGAAGGTTTAGCGGGAGAGTACGAGCAGTACTTC.

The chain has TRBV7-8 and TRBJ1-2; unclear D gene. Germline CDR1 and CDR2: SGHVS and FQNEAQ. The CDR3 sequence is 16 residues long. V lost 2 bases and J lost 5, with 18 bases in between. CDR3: CASSLSANPDGYGYTF. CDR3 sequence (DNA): TGTGCCAGCAGCTTATCTGCGAATCCCGACGGGTATGGCTACACCTTC.

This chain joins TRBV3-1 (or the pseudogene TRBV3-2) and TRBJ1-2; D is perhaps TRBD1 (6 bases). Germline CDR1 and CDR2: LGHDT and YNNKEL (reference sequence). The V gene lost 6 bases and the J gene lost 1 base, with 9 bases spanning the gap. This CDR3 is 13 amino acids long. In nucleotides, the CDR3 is TGTGCCAGCAGTCGACAGGATAACTATGGCTACACCTTC. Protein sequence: CASSRQDNYGYTF.

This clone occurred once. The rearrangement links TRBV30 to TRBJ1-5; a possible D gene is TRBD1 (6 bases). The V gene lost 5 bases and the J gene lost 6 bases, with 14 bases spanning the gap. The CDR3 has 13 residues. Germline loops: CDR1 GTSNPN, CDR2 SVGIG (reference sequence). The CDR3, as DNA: TGTGCCTGGGCCCCCGACAGGACTCAGCCCCAGCATTTT. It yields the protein CAWAPDRTQPQHF.

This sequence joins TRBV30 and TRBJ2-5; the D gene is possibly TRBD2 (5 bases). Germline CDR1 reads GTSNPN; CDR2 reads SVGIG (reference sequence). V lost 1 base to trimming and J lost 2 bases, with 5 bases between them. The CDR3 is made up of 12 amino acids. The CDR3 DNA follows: TGTGCCTGGAGTGGGAGGCAAGAGACCCAGTACTTC. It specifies CAWSGRQETQYF.

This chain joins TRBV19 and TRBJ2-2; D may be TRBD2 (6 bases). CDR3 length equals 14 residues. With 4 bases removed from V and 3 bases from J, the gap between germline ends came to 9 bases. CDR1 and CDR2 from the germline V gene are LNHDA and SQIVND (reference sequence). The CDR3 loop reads CASSSPGDTGELFF. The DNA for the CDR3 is TGTGCCAGTAGTAGCCCGGGAGACACCGGGGAGCTGTTTTTT.

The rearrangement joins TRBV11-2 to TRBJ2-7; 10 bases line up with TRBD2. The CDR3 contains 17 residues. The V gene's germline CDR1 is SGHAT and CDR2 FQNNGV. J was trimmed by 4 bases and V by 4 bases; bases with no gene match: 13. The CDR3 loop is CASSSSGSRGWRYEQYF. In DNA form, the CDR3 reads TGTGCCAGCAGCTCTAGCGGGAGTAGAGGTTGGCGTTACGAGCAGTACTTC.

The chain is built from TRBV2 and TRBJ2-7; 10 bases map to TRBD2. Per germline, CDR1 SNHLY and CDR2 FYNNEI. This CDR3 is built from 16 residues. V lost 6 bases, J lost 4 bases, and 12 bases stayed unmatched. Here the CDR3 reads CASRPTVLAGRYEQYF. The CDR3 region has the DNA TGTGCCAGCAGACCTACCGTACTAGCGGGAAGGTACGAGCAGTACTTC.

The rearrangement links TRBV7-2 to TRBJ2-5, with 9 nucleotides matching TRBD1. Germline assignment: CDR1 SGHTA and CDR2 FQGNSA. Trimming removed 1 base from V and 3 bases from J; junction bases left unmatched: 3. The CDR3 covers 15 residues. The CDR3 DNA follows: TGTGCCAGCAGCTTAGGGGGGACAGGGAAAGAGACCCAGTACTTC. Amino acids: CASSLGGTGKETQYF.

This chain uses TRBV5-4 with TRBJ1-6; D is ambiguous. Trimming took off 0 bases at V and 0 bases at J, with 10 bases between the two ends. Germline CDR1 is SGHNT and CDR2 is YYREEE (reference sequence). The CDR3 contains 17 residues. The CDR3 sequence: CASSLDLRSSYNSPLHF. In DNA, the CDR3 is TGTGCCAGCAGCTTGGATCTGCGGAGCTCCTATAATTCACCCCTCCACTTT.

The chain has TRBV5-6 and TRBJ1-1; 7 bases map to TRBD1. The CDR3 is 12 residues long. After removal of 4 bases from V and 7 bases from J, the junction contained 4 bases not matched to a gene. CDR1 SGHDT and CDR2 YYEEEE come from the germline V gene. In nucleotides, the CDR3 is TGTGCCAGCAGCCTGGGACAGCTTGAAGCTTTCTTT. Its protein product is CASSLGQLEAFF. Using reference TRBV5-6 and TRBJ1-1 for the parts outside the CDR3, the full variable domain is DAGVTQSPTHLIKTRGQQVTLRCSPKSGHDTVSWYQQALGQGPQFIFQYYEEEERQRGNFPDRFSGHQFPNYSSELNVNALLLGDSALYLCASSLGQLEAFFGQGTRLTVV.

The CDR3 protein is CASSQGPGGIVEPQHF. The CDR3 DNA sequence: TGTGCCAGCAGCCAAGGTCCAGGGGGTATTGTGGAGCCCCAGCATTTT. This chain joins TRBV4-2 and TRBJ1-5; 7 positions match TRBD1. V shed 1 base, J shed 8 bases, and the junction held 11 bases outside the gene matches. The CDR3 totals 16 residues. The germline V gene has CDR1 LGHNA and CDR2 YNFKEQ.

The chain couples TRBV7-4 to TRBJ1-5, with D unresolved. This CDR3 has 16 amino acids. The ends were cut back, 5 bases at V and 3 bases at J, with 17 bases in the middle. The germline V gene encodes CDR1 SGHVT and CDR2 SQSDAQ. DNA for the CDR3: TGTGCCAGCAGCCGGGAGGGCGGGGTTGCCAATCAGCCCCAGCATTTT. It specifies CASSREGGVANQPQHF.

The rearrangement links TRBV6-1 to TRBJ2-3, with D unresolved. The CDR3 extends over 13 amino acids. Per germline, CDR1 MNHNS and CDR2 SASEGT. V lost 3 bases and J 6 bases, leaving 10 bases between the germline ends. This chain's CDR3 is CASSEVAIDTQYF. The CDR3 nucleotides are TGTGCCAGCAGTGAGGTGGCAATCGATACGCAGTATTTT.

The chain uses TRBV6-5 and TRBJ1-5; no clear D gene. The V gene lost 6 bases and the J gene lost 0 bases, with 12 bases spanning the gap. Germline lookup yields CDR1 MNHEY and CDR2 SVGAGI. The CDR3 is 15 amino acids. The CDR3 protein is CASRERGYSNQPQHF. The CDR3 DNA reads TGTGCCAGCAGAGAGCGAGGGTATAGCAATCAGCCCCAGCATTTT.

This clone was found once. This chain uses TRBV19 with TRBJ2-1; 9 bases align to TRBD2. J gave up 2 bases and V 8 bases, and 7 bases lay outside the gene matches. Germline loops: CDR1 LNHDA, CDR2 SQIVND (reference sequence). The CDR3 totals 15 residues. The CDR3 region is CASQPLAGTYNEQFF. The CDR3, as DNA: TGTGCCAGTCAACCCCTAGCGGGAACCTACAATGAGCAGTTCTTC.

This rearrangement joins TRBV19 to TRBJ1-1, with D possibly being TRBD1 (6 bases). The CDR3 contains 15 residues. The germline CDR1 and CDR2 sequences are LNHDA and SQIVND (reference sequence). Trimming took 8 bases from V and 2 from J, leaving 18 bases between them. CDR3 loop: CASAYLGGRNTEAFF. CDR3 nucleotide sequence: TGTGCCAGTGCCTATCTTGGGGGCCGCAACACTGAAGCTTTCTTT.